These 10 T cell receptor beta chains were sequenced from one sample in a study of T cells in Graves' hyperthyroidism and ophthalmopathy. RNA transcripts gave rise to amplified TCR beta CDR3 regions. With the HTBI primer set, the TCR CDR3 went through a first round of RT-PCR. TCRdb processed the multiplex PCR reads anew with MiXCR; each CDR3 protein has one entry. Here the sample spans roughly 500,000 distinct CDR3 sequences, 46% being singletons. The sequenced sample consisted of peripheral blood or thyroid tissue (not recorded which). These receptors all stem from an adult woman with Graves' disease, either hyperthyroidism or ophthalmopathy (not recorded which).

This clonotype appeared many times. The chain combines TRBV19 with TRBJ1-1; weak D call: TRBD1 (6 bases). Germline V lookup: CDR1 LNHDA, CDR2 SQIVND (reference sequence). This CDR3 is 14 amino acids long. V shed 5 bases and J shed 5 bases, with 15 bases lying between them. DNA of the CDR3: TGTGCCAGTAGTCTCGGGCCAGGGGCTACTGAAGCTTTCTTT. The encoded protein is CASSLGPGATEAFF.

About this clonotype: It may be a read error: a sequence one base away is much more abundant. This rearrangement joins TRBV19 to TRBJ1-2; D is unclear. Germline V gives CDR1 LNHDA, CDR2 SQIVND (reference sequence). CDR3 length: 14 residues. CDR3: CDSSKSVTNYGYTF. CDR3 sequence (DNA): TGTGACAGTAGTAAGTCAGTAACCAACTATGGCTACACCTTC.

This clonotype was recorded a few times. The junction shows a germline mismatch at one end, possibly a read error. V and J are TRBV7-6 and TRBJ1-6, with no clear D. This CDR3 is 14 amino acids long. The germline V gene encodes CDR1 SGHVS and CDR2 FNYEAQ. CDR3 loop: CASSLVQQDSPLHF. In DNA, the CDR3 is TGTGCCAGCAGCTTAGTGCAGCAAGATTCTCCCCTCCACTTT.

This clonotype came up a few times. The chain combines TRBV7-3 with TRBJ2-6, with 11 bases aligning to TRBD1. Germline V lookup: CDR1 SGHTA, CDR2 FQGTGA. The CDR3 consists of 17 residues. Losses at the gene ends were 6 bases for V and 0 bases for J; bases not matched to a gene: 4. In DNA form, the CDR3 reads TGTGCCAGCAGTCCGGGACAGGGGGTCTCTGGGGCCAACGTCCTGACTTTC. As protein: CASSPGQGVSGANVLTF.

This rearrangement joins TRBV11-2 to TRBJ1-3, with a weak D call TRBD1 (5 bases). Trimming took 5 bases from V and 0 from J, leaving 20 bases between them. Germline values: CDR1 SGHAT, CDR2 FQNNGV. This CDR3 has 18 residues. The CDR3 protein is CASSPMRGTVNSGNTIYF. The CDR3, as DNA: TGTGCCAGCAGCCCCATGCGGGGCACAGTAAACTCTGGAAACACCATATATTTT.

The CDR3, as DNA: TGTGCCAGCAGCTTCGACAGGGGCGATTCAGGCTACACCTTC. Residues: CASSFDRGDSGYTF. This rearrangement joins TRBV7-9 to TRBJ1-2; 8 nucleotides agree with TRBD1. CDR1 SEHNR and CDR2 FQNEAQ come from the germline V gene (reference sequence). After removal of 3 bases from V and 8 bases from J, the junction contained 8 bases not matched to a gene. This CDR3 contains 14 residues.

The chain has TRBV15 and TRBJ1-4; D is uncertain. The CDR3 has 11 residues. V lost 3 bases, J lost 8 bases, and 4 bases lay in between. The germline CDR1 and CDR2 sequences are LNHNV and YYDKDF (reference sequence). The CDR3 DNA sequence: TGTGCCACCAGCAGGGAGGAAAAACTGTTTTTT. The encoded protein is CATSREEKLFF.

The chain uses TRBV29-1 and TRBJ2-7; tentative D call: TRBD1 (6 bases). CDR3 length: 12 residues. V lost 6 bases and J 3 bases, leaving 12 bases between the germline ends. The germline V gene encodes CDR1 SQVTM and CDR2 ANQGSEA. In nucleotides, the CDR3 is TGCAGCGTGGGAAAACAGGGCTACGAGCAGTACTTC. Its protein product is CSVGKQGYEQYF.

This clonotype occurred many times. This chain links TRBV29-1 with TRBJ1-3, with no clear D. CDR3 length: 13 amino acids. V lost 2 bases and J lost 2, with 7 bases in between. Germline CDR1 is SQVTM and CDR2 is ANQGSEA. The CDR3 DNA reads TGCAGCGTTGAAAACTCGGCTGGAAACACCATATATTTT. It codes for CSVENSAGNTIYF.

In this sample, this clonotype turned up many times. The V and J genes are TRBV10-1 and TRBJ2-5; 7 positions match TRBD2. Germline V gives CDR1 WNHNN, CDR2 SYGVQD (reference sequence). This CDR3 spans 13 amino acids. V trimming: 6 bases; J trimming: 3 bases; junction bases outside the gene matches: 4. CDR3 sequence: CASRASGEETQYF. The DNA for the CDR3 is TGCGCCAGCAGGGCTAGCGGTGAAGAGACCCAGTACTTC.